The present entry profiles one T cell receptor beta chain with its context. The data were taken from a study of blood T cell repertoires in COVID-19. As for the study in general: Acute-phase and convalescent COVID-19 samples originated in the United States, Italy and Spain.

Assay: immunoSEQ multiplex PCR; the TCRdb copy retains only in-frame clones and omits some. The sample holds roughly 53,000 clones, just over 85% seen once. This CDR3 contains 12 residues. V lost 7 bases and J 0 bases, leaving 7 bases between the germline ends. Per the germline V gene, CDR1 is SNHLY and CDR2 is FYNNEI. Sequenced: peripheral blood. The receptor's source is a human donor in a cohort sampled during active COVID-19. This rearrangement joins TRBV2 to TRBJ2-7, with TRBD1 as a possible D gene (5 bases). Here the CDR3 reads CASKTDSYEQYF. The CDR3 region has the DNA TGTGCCAGCAAGACAGACTCCTACGAGCAGTACTTC.